These T cell receptor beta chains were read from a single sample in a study of shared clonotypes between healthy human individuals. The data were produced by immunoSEQ multiplex PCR, yet TCRdb's version contains in-frame clones alone and is incomplete. Seen here are 2 million to 3 million clones, just over 90% observed once, and the top ten hold roughly 0.15%. The sample consisted of naive CD4+ T cells sorted from blood. The receptor source for this set is a man aged 18-30 years in good health. CDR3s include the opening cysteine and the closing phenylalanine or tryptophan. The order of the fields is V gene, J gene, CDR3 length, D gene, CDR3 protein. D genes are given only for firm matches.

v_call: TRBV6-1
j_call: TRBJ2-7
cdr3_length: 15
d_call: TRBD1
cdr3_aa: CASSEVRTGRDEQYF

v_call: TRBV18
j_call: TRBJ2-7
cdr3_length: 14
d_call: .
cdr3_aa: CASSPPEPSYEQYF

v_call: TRBV30
j_call: TRBJ1-5
cdr3_length: 14
d_call: .
cdr3_aa: CAYTTDSSNQPQHF

v_call: TRBV9
j_call: TRBJ2-1
cdr3_length: 14
d_call: TRBD2
cdr3_aa: CASSASGMANEQFF

v_call: TRBV9
j_call: TRBJ1-5
cdr3_length: 17
d_call: .
cdr3_aa: CASSVGQGPPWNQPQHF

v_call: TRBV19
j_call: TRBJ2-2
cdr3_length: 14
d_call: TRBD2
cdr3_aa: CASSLGLVSGELFF

v_call: TRBV4-1
j_call: TRBJ2-1
cdr3_length: 12
d_call: .
cdr3_aa: CASSHNYNEQFF

v_call: TRBV6-5
j_call: TRBJ2-1
cdr3_length: 14
d_call: TRBD2
cdr3_aa: CASSYRREHNEQFF

v_call: TRBV5-5
j_call: TRBJ1-3
cdr3_length: 15
d_call: .
cdr3_aa: CASSLDPHSGNTIYF

v_call: TRBV9
j_call: TRBJ2-6
cdr3_length: 14
d_call: .
cdr3_aa: CASSKSSGANVLTF

v_call: TRBV7-2
j_call: TRBJ2-5
cdr3_length: 16
d_call: TRBD1
cdr3_aa: CASSLAPTGGQETQYF

v_call: TRBV6-1
j_call: TRBJ1-2
cdr3_length: 14
d_call: .
cdr3_aa: CASSDYRVSGGYTF

v_call: TRBV11-2
j_call: TRBJ1-1
cdr3_length: 15
d_call: .
cdr3_aa: CASSLDGQLNTEAFF

v_call: TRBV15
j_call: TRBJ1-3
cdr3_length: 16
d_call: .
cdr3_aa: CATSRGRPSSGNTIYF

v_call: TRBV7-9
j_call: TRBJ1-1
cdr3_length: 13
d_call: TRBD1
cdr3_aa: CASTRQGDTEAFF

v_call: TRBV4-1
j_call: TRBJ2-3
cdr3_length: 16
d_call: TRBD1
cdr3_aa: CASSQARGPGTDTQYF

v_call: TRBV2
j_call: TRBJ2-7
cdr3_length: 14
d_call: .
cdr3_aa: CASSNRDSTYEQYF

v_call: TRBV29-1
j_call: TRBJ1-2
cdr3_length: 15
d_call: .
cdr3_aa: CSVDARDVTNYGYTF